Presented here are 24 T cell receptor beta chains from one specimen sequenced in a study of blood T cell repertoires in COVID-19. Here immunoSEQ multiplex PCR was the method, and the copy in TCRdb shows in-frame clones only, minus some. The repertoire consists of about 150,000 clones, with roughly three quarters occurring once and the leading ten covering less than 4.5%. Sequenced input: peripheral blood. The receptors were gathered from a man in his 60s with acute or convalescent COVID-19.

V gene TRBV4-1 combines with J gene TRBJ2-5; a weak D match, TRBD1 (5 bases). The germline V gene has CDR1 MGHRA and CDR2 YSYEKL. V lost 3 bases and J 1 base, leaving 9 bases between the germline ends. The CDR3 contains 14 residues. CDR3 residues: CASSQRDSQETQYF. The CDR3, as DNA: TGCGCCAGCAGCCAGCGCGACAGCCAAGAGACCCAGTACTTC.

This clone has more than one count but fewer than ten. The chain uses TRBV27 and TRBJ2-3; 7 positions match TRBD2. V gave up 2 bases and J gave up 4 bases; unmatched junction bases: 3. The CDR3 sequence is 14 residues long. Germline loops: CDR1 MNHEY, CDR2 SMNVEV (reference sequence). The CDR3 loop is CASSLMGGADTQYF. As DNA, the CDR3 is TGTGCCAGCAGTTTAATGGGGGGGGCAGATACGCAGTATTTT.

This clone was counted a few times. The J gene is TRBJ1-5, the V gene TRBV5-6; tentatively, D is TRBD1 (5 bases). This CDR3 is built from 16 residues. Germline V lookup: CDR1 SGHDT, CDR2 YYEEEE. Trimming shortened V by 4 bases and J by 2 bases, and 16 bases separated the two germline ends. The CDR3 coding sequence is TGTGCCAGCAGCATCCGGGACTATAGAGGCAATCAGCCCCAGCATTTT. Translating it yields CASSIRDYRGNQPQHF.

The chain couples TRBV29-1 to TRBJ1-1; D call uncertain. Germline V lookup: CDR1 SQVTM, CDR2 ANQGSEA. This CDR3 is 12 amino acids long. V was pared by 7 bases and J by 1 base, with 10 bases between. The CDR3 sequence: CSATTRNTEAFF. The CDR3 bases are TGCAGCGCGACTACAAGGAACACTGAAGCTTTCTTT.

The chain has TRBV5-4 and TRBJ1-1; D perhaps matches TRBD1 (5 bases). Trimming left V 4 bases short and J 1 base short, with 14 bases between. The V gene's germline CDR1 is SGHNT and CDR2 YYREEE (reference sequence). The CDR3 runs 15 residues. This chain's CDR3 is CASSPGGIANTEAFF. In nucleotides, the CDR3 is TGTGCCAGCAGCCCCGGGGGAATTGCGAACACTGAAGCTTTCTTT.

V gene TRBV5-1 combines with J gene TRBJ2-7; TRBD2 matches 7 bases. The CDR3 totals 13 residues. The junction had 3 bases not matched to a gene; V was cut back by 4 bases and J by 2 bases. Germline CDR1 reads SGHRS; CDR2 reads YFSETQ. Here the CDR3 DNA reads TGCGCCAGCAGCGGGACTAATGCCTACGAGCAGTACTTC. This sequence encodes CASSGTNAYEQYF.

The chain couples TRBV9 to TRBJ1-2; D call uncertain. Between the trimmed V and J ends, which lost 1 base and 2 bases, there was a span of 12 bases. CDR1 is SGDLS, CDR2 YYNGEE, per germline. The CDR3 is 15 residues long. Here the CDR3 DNA reads TGTGCCAGCAGCGTAACCCCCACAGTCAACTATGGCTACACCTTC. Amino acids: CASSVTPTVNYGYTF.

This clone was counted only a few times. The CDR3 DNA follows: TGCAGTGCTAGTGCCTACCGACGCGGGGCCTACAGCTCCTACAATGAGCAGTTCTTC. It specifies CSASAYRRGAYSSYNEQFF. The V gene is TRBV20-1, the J gene TRBJ2-1, with a tentative D call TRBD2 (6 bases). The CDR3 covers 19 residues. Germline-derived CDR1 and CDR2 are DFQATT and SNEGSKA (reference sequence). The V end lost 3 bases, the J end lost 0 bases, and 24 bases lay between the germline ends.

The gene calls are TRBV4-1 and TRBJ2-3, with TRBD2 matching over 7 bases. Germline V CDR1 and CDR2: MGHRA, YSYEKL. The CDR3 runs 17 residues. After removal of 0 bases from V and 6 bases from J, the junction contained 12 bases not matched to a gene. CDR3: CASSQDQRGPNGDTQYF. DNA for the CDR3: TGCGCCAGCAGCCAAGATCAGCGGGGCCCAAACGGGGATACGCAGTATTTT.

V and J are TRBV5-1 and TRBJ1-2; 10 nucleotides align to TRBD1. V shed 3 bases and J 8 bases; nucleotides not matched to a gene: 4. CDR3 length equals 13 residues. CDR1 is SGHRS, CDR2 YFSETQ, per germline. The CDR3 loop is CASSSTGGGGYTF. The CDR3, as DNA: TGCGCCAGCAGCTCGACAGGGGGCGGGGGCTACACCTTC.

V gene TRBV7-6 combines with J gene TRBJ1-4; D is undetermined. The CDR3 loop spans 10 amino acids. V was pared by 5 bases and J by 11 bases, with 6 bases between. Germline V gene sequence: CDR1 SGHVS, CDR2 FNYEAQ. CDR3 loop: CASSTDKLFF. The CDR3 DNA sequence: TGTGCCAGCAGCACAGACAAACTGTTTTTT. The whole variable domain, remainder taken from reference TRBV7-6 and TRBJ1-4, is GAGVSQSPRYKVTKRGQDVALRCDPISGHVSLYWYRQALGQGPEFLTYFNYEAQQDKSGLPNDRFSAERPEGSISTLTIQRTEQRDSAMYRCASSTDKLFFGSGTQLSVL.

The chain carries TRBV19 and TRBJ1-4, with a possible D match to TRBD1 (5 bases). Germline V lookup: CDR1 LNHDA, CDR2 SQIVND (reference sequence). The CDR3 is 15 residues long. V was clipped by 4 bases and J by 8 bases, with 17 bases between them. The CDR3 region has the DNA TGTGCCAGTAGTACCGTCGGGGGACGTTGGGAAAAACTGTTTTTT. This gives the protein CASSTVGGRWEKLFF.

J is TRBJ1-1 and V is TRBV11-3; the D gene is possibly TRBD1 (6 bases). Germline V gene lookup returns CDR1 SGHNT and CDR2 YENEEA. V lost 1 base to trimming and J lost 5 bases, with 17 bases between them. The length of the CDR3 is 16 residues. The CDR3 coding sequence is TGTGCCAGCAGCTTAGGGGCACAGGGATCGGGGACTGAAGCTTTCTTT. Protein sequence: CASSLGAQGSGTEAFF.

The gene calls are TRBV9 and TRBJ2-1; 10 bases align to TRBD2. This CDR3 contains 15 residues. The ends lost 0 bases at V and 9 bases at J; junction bases unmatched: 6. Germline values: CDR1 SGDLS, CDR2 YYNGEE. This chain's CDR3 is CASSVAGSGRIEQFF. The CDR3 coding sequence is TGTGCCAGCAGCGTAGCGGGTAGCGGGAGGATTGAGCAGTTCTTC. Looking up the rest from reference TRBV9 and TRBJ2-1 gives the full variable domain: DSGVTQTPKHLITATGQRVTLRCSPRSGDLSVYWYQQSLDQGLQFLIQYYNGEERAKGNILERFSAQQFPDLHSELNLSSLELGDSALYFCASSVAGSGRIEQFFGPGTRLTVL.

This clone was seen a handful of times. The genes are TRBV7-9 and TRBJ1-1; 7 positions agree with TRBD1. CDR3 length: 13 residues. Trimming cost V 5 bases and J 1 base; bases outside gene matches: 1. Germline assignment: CDR1 SEHNR and CDR2 FQNEAQ (reference sequence). The CDR3 protein is CASSRQGNTEAFF. The CDR3, as DNA: TGTGCCAGCAGCCGACAGGGGAACACTGAAGCTTTCTTT. Full variable domain (missing parts from reference TRBV7-9 and TRBJ1-1): DTGVSQNPRHKITKRGQNVTFRCDPISEHNRLYWYRQTLGQGPEFLTYFQNEAQLEKSRLLSDRFSAERPKGSFSTLEIQRTEQGDSAMYLCASSRQGNTEAFFGQGTRLTVV.

V usage is TRBV5-4 and J usage is TRBJ2-5, with 8 bases identical to TRBD2. Trimming at V came to 1 base and at J to 13 bases, leaving 9 bases not matched to a gene. In germline, CDR1 is SGHNT, CDR2 YYREEE (reference sequence). The length of the CDR3 is 13 residues. CDR3 sequence: CASSLTGGPFSYF. The CDR3 nucleotides are TGTGCCAGCAGCTTGACGGGAGGGCCCTTCTCGTACTTC. Looking up the rest from reference TRBV5-4 and TRBJ2-5 gives the full variable domain: ETGVTQSPTHLIKTRGQQVTLRCSSQSGHNTVSWYQQALGQGPQFIFQYYREEENGRGNFPPRFSGLQFPNYSSELNVNALELDDSALYLCASSLTGGPFSYFGPGTRLLVL.

The chain carries TRBV2 and TRBJ2-5; 7 bases agree with TRBD2. CDR3 size: 12 residues. The V gene end was trimmed by 11 bases and the J gene end by 1 base; junction bases not matched to a gene: 4. Germline CDR1 SNHLY, CDR2 FYNNEI. The CDR3 loop reads CAGVAGQETQYF. The CDR3 nucleotides read TGTGCCGGAGTAGCGGGCCAAGAGACCCAGTACTTC.

The gene calls are TRBV5-1 and TRBJ2-7; 8 bases align to TRBD2. CDR1 is SGHRS and CDR2 is YFSETQ in the germline V gene. CDR3 length equals 15 residues. J was trimmed by 4 bases and V by 0 bases; bases with no gene match: 6. The CDR3 spells CASSLAGGVLYEQYF. DNA of the CDR3: TGCGCCAGCAGCTTGGCCGGGGGGGTGTTGTACGAGCAGTACTTC.

This clone was counted between two and nine times. The chain employs TRBV14 and TRBJ2-1; a weak D match, TRBD2 (6 bases). This CDR3 region has 14 residues. V was shortened by 4 bases and J by 10 bases, with 17 bases between the two germline ends. In germline, CDR1 is SGHDN, CDR2 FVKESK. The chain's CDR3 is CASSPRDWPKEQFF. For the CDR3, the DNA is TGTGCCAGCAGCCCCCGGGACTGGCCCAAGGAGCAGTTCTTC.

This clone was seen more than once but under ten times. This sequence joins TRBV4-1 and TRBJ2-1; TRBD2 agrees at 13 bases. This CDR3 region has 16 residues. V trimming: 0 bases; J trimming: 6 bases; junction bases outside the gene matches: 2. CDR1 is MGHRA and CDR2 is YSYEKL in the germline V gene. The CDR3 here is CASSQEGLAGSNEQFF. CDR3 coding DNA: TGCGCCAGCAGCCAAGAGGGACTAGCGGGAAGCAATGAGCAGTTCTTC.

This chain joins TRBV11-3 and TRBJ2-1; TRBD2 is a possible D gene (5 bases). The CDR3 totals 15 residues. The ends were cut back, 3 bases at V and 0 bases at J, with 9 bases in the middle. Germline V gene sequence: CDR1 SGHNT, CDR2 YENEEA. CDR3 bases: TGTGCCAGCAGCTTGGACGGGAACTCCTACAATGAGCAGTTCTTC. Residues: CASSLDGNSYNEQFF.

The V gene is TRBV7-9, the J gene TRBJ2-3; TRBD1 is a possible D gene (7 bases). Per germline, CDR1 SEHNR and CDR2 FQNEAQ (reference sequence). Deletions cut 1 base from V and 0 bases from J, with 14 bases between. The CDR3 spans 17 residues. The CDR3 here is CASSLGGRGVSTDTQYF. CDR3 in DNA: TGTGCCAGCAGCTTAGGCGGCAGGGGGGTGAGCACAGATACGCAGTATTTT.

This chain links TRBV10-3 with TRBJ2-3, with D possibly being TRBD2 (5 bases). V lost 7 bases and J lost 0, with 11 bases in between. CDR3 size: 14 residues. CDR1 and CDR2 from the germline V gene are ENHRY and SYGVKD. DNA for the CDR3: TGTGCCATCAATGCGGAGGTGAGCACAGATACGCAGTATTTT. It is translated as CAINAEVSTDTQYF.

The chain joins TRBV27 to TRBJ1-4, with D maybe TRBD1 (5 bases). Germline V gene data show CDR1 as MNHEY and CDR2 as SMNVEV (reference sequence). V shed 4 bases and J shed 7 bases, with 16 bases lying between them. The CDR3 is 15 residues long. The CDR3 sequence is CASSSQGTISEKLFF. The CDR3 nucleotides read TGTGCCAGCAGTTCCCAGGGTACCATTAGTGAAAAACTGTTTTTT.